The present entry profiles one T cell receptor (beta chain) with its context. Its antigen target is currently unknown. There are no base qualities to consult, and no much larger clone falls within one base. Whole blood was collected in K2EDTA tubes by collaborating institutions according to the institutions' own protocols. For TCRbeta analysis, collaborators shipped samples as frozen whole blood, isolated PBMCs, or DNA extracted from either of those sample types. These data are taken from a study of blood T cell repertoires in COVID-19 (TCRdb year 2020). Study-wide context: The collaborator samples originated in the United States, Italy and Spain and spanned the acute and convalescent phases of COVID-19. The material from the prospective study consisted of cDNA or gDNA derived from T cells, B-cell-depleted T cells, or PBMCs. The dataset comprised deeply sampled blood TCRbeta repertoires from subjects exposed to, actively infected with, or recovered from COVID-19. The repertoires were released in a freely available public database meant as a resource for research on the immune response to SARS-CoV-2. Samples came from the ongoing ImmuneRACE study (first 160 participants) plus 1,254 subjects from 6 global collaborators. The sample metadata nearly always contained a de-identified subject ID, COVID-19 status, age in years and sex. Where available, HLA class I and class II types were taken from metadata supplied by the sample provider and were not determined by assay-based typing. The research as a whole found: Clinical and demographic metadata were provided uncurated, with the amount varying by source and participant.

The junction shows trimming of 3 bases on V and 4 bases on J, plus 16 bases between the germline ends. There are 15 amino acids in the CDR3, from cysteine to phenylalanine inclusive. The CDR3 DNA has 45 bases and is translated from base 1. Taken from the germline V gene (reference sequence), the CDR1 and CDR2 loops are MNHEY and SMNVEV. The immunoSEQ Assay, a bias-controlled multiplex PCR, was used to amplify TCRbeta CDR3 regions from genomic DNA. In the source study's methods: The number of nucleated cells in each sample was estimated by amplification of reference gene primers within the assay. Sequence reads were collapsed and filtered to measure the absolute abundance of every unique TCRbeta CDR3 rearrangement. For each sample, productive Simpson clonality was calculated as the square root of Simpson's diversity index across productive rearrangements. TCRdb carries this immuneACCESS record with in-frame sequences only. Its versions omit some clonotypes, under half of them owing to an unresolved V gene in the studies checked, with the rest unexplained. That table gives V, J and clone size, and the DNA gave D and trimming. The table for this sample lists about 110,000 clones; just over 85% of them were counted only once. The ten biggest clones cover about 1% of the sample.

Sequencing was performed on peripheral blood. The rearrangement combines TRBV27 with TRBJ2-7; a weak D assignment points to TRBD1 (5 bases agree). This TCR derives from a woman between 45 and 60 years old with active or convalescent COVID-19. The bases read TGTGCCAGCAGTTTTGGGGCAGGCCTTGGGTACGAGCAGTACTTC. This translates into CASSFGAGLGYEQYF.